This T cell receptor (beta chain) was identified during a study of OX40 agonist ivuxolimab in advanced cancers. Looking at the study overall: Age averaged around 58 years (range roughly 23 to 85), and about 86% were male.

Sequencing was performed with immunoSEQ multiplex PCR; in TCRdb, only in-frame clones are kept and a portion is missing. The sample lists roughly 66,000 clones, roughly four fifths occurring once. The CDR3 has 16 residues. Germline V CDR1 and CDR2: SGHTA, FQGNSA. V was shortened by 0 bases and J by 0 bases, with 9 bases between the two germline ends. This sample comprised CD4+ or CD8+ T cells sorted from blood, obtained in a trial of the OX40 agonist ivuxolimab. The clonotype originates from an adult with an advanced solid tumor such as melanoma, head and neck, liver or kidney cancer. The rearrangement links TRBV7-2 to TRBJ2-1; D is ambiguous. CDR3 DNA: TGTGCCAGCAGCTTAGCGCTTACTGGCTCCTACAATGAGCAGTTCTTC. This sequence encodes CASSLALTGSYNEQFF. The whole variable domain, filled in from reference TRBV7-2 and TRBJ2-1, reads GAGVSQSPSNKVTEKGKDVELRCDPISGHTALYWYRQSLGQGLEFLIYFQGNSAPDKSGLPSDRFSAERTGGSVSTLTIQRTQQEDSAVYLCASSLALTGSYNEQFFGPGTRLTVL.